This passage covers 26 T cell receptor beta chains from one sample sequenced in a study of identical twins. TCRdb recomputed calls from the 5' RACE reads with MiXCR, one row per CDR3 protein. The repertoire has approximately 600,000 distinct CDR3 sequences, around 7.5% of them found once; the top ten carry 1.6%. These data were also reused for a study on yellow fever vaccine responses in identical twins.

Source material: PBMCs. These receptors all stem from a woman younger than 35 in good health.

This clonotype was picked up a small number of times. The rearrangement uses TRBV2 and TRBJ2-7; 12 bases map to TRBD2. The CDR3 covers 13 residues. CDR1 is SNHLY and CDR2 is FYNNEI in the germline V gene. Losses at the gene ends were 8 bases for V and 4 bases for J; bases not matched to a gene: 3. This CDR3 reads CASRTSGRYEQYF. CDR3 bases: TGTGCCAGCCGAACTAGCGGGAGGTACGAGCAGTACTTC. The whole variable domain, remainder taken from reference TRBV2 and TRBJ2-7, is EPEVTQTPSHQVTQMGQEVILRCVPISNHLYFYWYRQILGQKVEFLVSFYNNEISEKSEIFDDQFSVERPDGSNFTLKIRSTKLEDSAMYFCASRTSGRYEQYFGPGTRLTVT.

The sample holds many counts of this clonotype. The rearrangement links TRBV29-1 to TRBJ2-5; perhaps D is TRBD1 or TRBD2 (5 bases each). Per germline, CDR1 SQVTM and CDR2 ANQGSEA. This CDR3 contains 14 residues. Trimming cost V 7 bases and J 2 bases, with 17 bases left between them. The CDR3 DNA reads as TGCAGCGGCCAGGGTCCACCGGGGCAAGAGACCCAGTACTTC. This sequence encodes CSGQGPPGQETQYF. The whole variable domain, remainder taken from reference TRBV29-1 and TRBJ2-5, is SAVISQKPSRDICQRGTSLTIQCQVDSQVTMMFWYRQQPGQSLTLIATANQGSEATYESGFVIDKFPISRPNLTFSTLTVSNMSPEDSSIYLCSGQGPPGQETQYFGPGTRLLVL.

This clonotype was picked up a small number of times. This sequence joins TRBV15 and TRBJ2-3; 12 bases match TRBD2. The CDR3 contains 15 residues. CDR1 LNHNV and CDR2 YYDKDF come from the germline V gene (reference sequence). V dropped 10 bases and J dropped 4; count of bases not matched to a gene: 9. CDR3 residues: CAIGTSGPLADTQYF. CDR3 DNA: TGTGCCATCGGGACTAGCGGGCCCTTAGCAGATACGCAGTATTTT.

This clonotype was counted between two and nine times. V gene TRBV7-6 combines with J gene TRBJ2-2, with 7 bases that match TRBD2. V lost 5 bases and J lost 4; bases outside the gene matches: 13. This CDR3 is 17 amino acids long. CDR1 SGHVS and CDR2 FNYEAQ come from the germline V gene. For the CDR3, the DNA is TGTGCCAGCAGCCCCATGGGCGGGAGCGGTCGCACCGGGGAGCTGTTTTTT. Translating gives CASSPMGGSGRTGELFF.

This clonotype was counted only a few times. This sequence joins TRBV10-3 and TRBJ2-3, with TRBD2 identical over 11 bases. V shed 1 base and J 2 bases; nucleotides not matched to a gene: 2. Germline CDR1 ENHRY, CDR2 SYGVKD. The CDR3 contains 16 residues. CDR3 bases: TGTGCCATCAGTGAGTTGACTAGCGGGGCCACAGATACGCAGTATTTT. It codes for CAISELTSGATDTQYF.

Many counts were recorded for this clonotype. The V call is TRBV28, the J call TRBJ1-2; D is unclear. The germline gives CDR1 MDHEN, CDR2 SYDVKM. This CDR3 has 13 amino acids. V was pared by 6 bases and J by 8 bases, with 16 bases between. The CDR3 reads CASSPDAATGYTF. CDR3 bases: TGTGCCAGCAGCCCCGACGCGGCCACGGGCTACACCTTC.

This clonotype was seen a handful of times. This chain uses TRBV7-6 with TRBJ2-1, with D perhaps matching TRBD2 (6 bases). The V gene's germline CDR1 is SGHVS and CDR2 FNYEAQ. The germline V and J ends were trimmed by 5 bases and 8 bases, with 13 bases remaining between them. The CDR3 has 13 residues. As DNA, the CDR3 is TGTGCCAGCAGCCTCCATGGGAGGTATGAGCAGTTCTTC. Its protein product is CASSLHGRYEQFF.

The V call is TRBV20-1, the J call TRBJ2-7; 10 bases align to TRBD2. V gave up 0 bases and J gave up 3 bases; unmatched junction bases: 8. The germline gives CDR1 DFQATT, CDR2 SNEGSKA (reference sequence). The CDR3 totals 16 residues. The CDR3 here is CSAREIRTSGLYEQYF. CDR3 nucleotides: TGCAGTGCTAGAGAGATTCGGACTAGCGGCCTCTACGAGCAGTACTTC.

This clonotype showed up many times. J is TRBJ1-1 and V is TRBV10-3; 7 nucleotides match TRBD1. V gave up 10 bases and J gave up 3 bases; unmatched junction bases: 8. The germline V gene has CDR1 ENHRY and CDR2 SYGVKD. CDR3 length: 13 residues. Here the CDR3 DNA reads TGTGCCACCACTTATGACAGGGACACTGAAGCTTTCTTT. Protein sequence: CATTYDRDTEAFF.

The table lists this clonotype with many counts. The rearrangement uses TRBV29-1 and TRBJ1-5; D uncertain. The CDR3 has 17 amino acids. Per the germline V gene, CDR1 is SQVTM and CDR2 is ANQGSEA. V lost 0 bases to trimming and J lost 0 bases, with 15 bases between them. CDR3 loop: CSVEDLPDTYSNQPQHF. The CDR3 DNA follows: TGCAGCGTTGAAGATCTTCCAGATACTTATAGCAATCAGCCCCAGCATTTT.

This chain uses TRBV20-1 with TRBJ2-7; D is unresolved. The CDR3 runs to 11 residues. V lost 6 bases to trimming and J lost 2 bases, with 8 bases between them. The germline CDR1 and CDR2 sequences are DFQATT and SNEGSKA (reference sequence). DNA for the CDR3: TGCAGTGCCACGTCGACCTACGAGCAGTACTTC. Amino acids: CSATSTYEQYF.

The gene calls are TRBV15 and TRBJ2-7, with 9 bases that match TRBD2. J lost 1 base, V lost 4 bases, and 8 bases had no gene match. CDR1 and CDR2 (germline): LNHNV, YYDKDF (reference sequence). The CDR3 length is 16 residues. The CDR3 nucleotides read TGTGCCACCAGCACCGCGGGGCTAGCGGGGTCCTACGAGCAGTACTTC. Amino acid sequence: CATSTAGLAGSYEQYF.

There are many counts of this clonotype. This sequence joins TRBV9 and TRBJ2-7; 10 bases line up with TRBD2. The CDR3 contains 15 residues. From germline, CDR1 is SGDLS and CDR2 YYNGEE. J was trimmed by 2 bases and V by 4 bases; bases with no gene match: 6. The CDR3 nucleotides read TGTGCCAGCAGCCGTACTAGCGGGAAGACCTACGAGCAGTACTTC. Its protein product is CASSRTSGKTYEQYF.

This clonotype was detected ten times or more. The chain employs TRBV5-1 and TRBJ2-3; no firm D call. Germline CDR1 is SGHRS and CDR2 is YFSETQ. Trimming pared 0 bases from V and 6 bases from J, leaving 14 bases between. The CDR3 spans 15 residues. CDR3 in amino acids: CASSLVDVRWDTQYF. In nucleotides, the CDR3 is TGCGCCAGCAGCTTGGTAGACGTAAGGTGGGATACGCAGTATTTT.

This clonotype appeared many times. The V gene is TRBV15, the J gene TRBJ1-1; D perhaps matches TRBD1 (5 bases). The germline V gene has CDR1 LNHNV and CDR2 YYDKDF (reference sequence). CDR3 length: 14 residues. V dropped 0 bases and J dropped 1 base, with 6 bases sitting between them. Here the CDR3 reads CATSRETANTEAFF. In DNA, the CDR3 is TGTGCCACCAGCAGAGAGACAGCGAACACTGAAGCTTTCTTT. Full variable domain (outside the CDR3, taken from reference TRBV15 and TRBJ1-1): DAMVIQNPRYQVTQFGKPVTLSCSQTLNHNVMYWYQQKSSQAPKLLFHYYDKDFNNEADTPDNFQSRRPNTSFCFLDIRSPGLGDTAMYLCATSRETANTEAFFGQGTRLTVV.

This sequence joins TRBV15 and TRBJ2-4, with 13 bases that match TRBD2. CDR1 and CDR2 from the germline V gene are LNHNV and YYDKDF (reference sequence). With 5 bases clipped from V and 1 base from J, the junction kept 20 bases outside the gene matches. This CDR3 is 22 amino acids long. CDR3: CATSLNTYGLAGALWAKNIQYF. The CDR3 DNA reads TGTGCCACCAGCTTAAATACTTACGGACTAGCGGGGGCCCTTTGGGCCAAAAACATTCAGTACTTC.

This clonotype was picked up many times. A read error may account for a junction end that differs from germline. The chain carries TRBV11-2 and TRBJ1-1; TRBD1 aligns across 9 bases. The length of the CDR3 is 16 residues. From germline, CDR1 is SGHAT and CDR2 FQNNGV. This chain's CDR3 is CASNLLIGQGTTEAFF. The CDR3 DNA reads as TGTGCCAGCAACTTATTAATAGGACAGGGGACCACTGAAGCTTTCTTT.

The rearrangement links TRBV5-1 to TRBJ2-5; D possibly corresponds to TRBD2 (6 bases). The V end was cut by 3 bases, the J end by 4 bases, with 19 bases between. This CDR3 is built from 16 residues. Germline CDR1 is SGHRS and CDR2 is YFSETQ. The CDR3 nucleotides are TGCGCCAGCAGCTCCCCCTCGGGAGCCTTAGGAGAGACCCAGTACTTC. Encoded protein: CASSSPSGALGETQYF.

This clonotype was observed a handful of times. V and J are TRBV29-1 and TRBJ2-1; 8 positions match TRBD2. V trimming: 7 bases; J trimming: 5 bases; junction bases outside the gene matches: 13. The CDR3 consists of 15 residues. Germline V lookup: CDR1 SQVTM, CDR2 ANQGSEA. The CDR3, as DNA: TGCAGCGCAACCGGGGGGGGGATGAAGGACAATGAGCAGTTCTTC. This gives the protein CSATGGGMKDNEQFF.

This clonotype was detected a few times. The chain links TRBV15 to TRBJ2-1; 9 bases match TRBD1. CDR3 length: 16 residues. Per the germline V gene, CDR1 is LNHNV and CDR2 is YYDKDF (reference sequence). V shed 1 base and J 6 bases; nucleotides not matched to a gene: 7. The CDR3 nucleotides are TGTGCCACCAGCAGAGGAAGGGACAGGGTTATCAATGAGCAGTTCTTC. It codes for CATSRGRDRVINEQFF.

This clonotype has a count of ten or more. The chain is built from TRBV6-2 or TRBV6-3 and TRBJ2-1, with 11 bases lining up with TRBD1. Trimming at V came to 6 bases and at J to 6 bases, leaving 7 bases not matched to a gene. Germline V lookup: CDR1 MNHEY, CDR2 SVGEGT. The CDR3 covers 15 residues. The CDR3 bases are TGTGCCAGCAGCCCGGACAGGGGGCAGGTCAATGAGCAGTTCTTC. Translating it yields CASSPDRGQVNEQFF.

The chain employs TRBV5-1 and TRBJ2-2; unclear D gene. CDR3 length: 16 residues. Looked up from germline, CDR1 is SGHRS and CDR2 is YFSETQ. The germline V and J ends were trimmed by 2 bases and 7 bases, with 18 bases remaining between them. The CDR3, as DNA: TGCGCCAGCAGCTTTGCGACAACCCTCGCCGGCGGGGAGCTGTTTTTT. Its protein product is CASSFATTLAGGELFF.

A few counts support this clonotype. The J gene is TRBJ2-5, the V gene TRBV28, with D perhaps TRBD2 (6 bases). The CDR3 is made up of 16 amino acids. Looked up from germline, CDR1 is MDHEN and CDR2 is SYDVKM. Trimming removed 3 bases from V and 1 base from J, with 15 bases in between. CDR3 sequence reads: CASSFQRAGPQETQYF. The CDR3 DNA reads as TGTGCCAGCAGTTTCCAGCGGGCGGGACCCCAAGAGACCCAGTACTTC.

This clonotype was detected only a few times. The V and J genes are TRBV5-1 and TRBJ2-7, with 9 nucleotides matching TRBD2. The CDR3 totals 16 residues. Germline V CDR1 and CDR2: SGHRS, YFSETQ. V was clipped by 5 bases and J by 0 bases; unmatched bases: 9. The CDR3 DNA follows: TGCGCCAGCAGTCGGGATAGCGGGAGTCTCTCCTACGAGCAGTACTTC. This translates into CASSRDSGSLSYEQYF.

In this sample, this clonotype turned up many times. The genes are TRBV29-1 and TRBJ2-7; tentatively, D is TRBD2 (5 bases). Per the germline V gene, CDR1 is SQVTM and CDR2 is ANQGSEA. V was trimmed by 7 bases and J by 7 bases, leaving 23 bases between them. There are 14 residues in the CDR3. The CDR3 region has the DNA TGCAGCGCAACGATAGCGATGGGGTCTAATGAGCAGTACTTC. Its protein is CSATIAMGSNEQYF.

The table lists this clonotype with many counts. The V gene is TRBV5-1, the J gene TRBJ2-1, with 10 bases identical to TRBD2. J was trimmed by 3 bases and V by 0 bases; bases with no gene match: 3. This CDR3 has 16 amino acids. The V gene's germline CDR1 is SGHRS and CDR2 YFSETQ. The CDR3 DNA is TGCGCCAGCAGCTTGGAGCCTAGCGGGAGCTACAATGAGCAGTTCTTC. Protein sequence: CASSLEPSGSYNEQFF.